The TCR beta chain described here comes from a study of CD8+CD57+ T cells in acquired aplastic anemia. Study-level information: Isolated CD4+ and CD8+ cells, once sorted, yielded DNA averaging roughly 3 ug.

It was genomic DNA that served as the template for profiling TCR beta VDJ and CDR3. TCRdb reanalysed the reads using MiXCR and keeps one entry per CDR3 protein. Here the sample spans 200,000 to 250,000 distinct CDR3 sequences, 34% being singletons. Regarding the study as a whole: In CD8+ cells, Simpson's diversity showed no significant difference between patients and controls.

Trimming took 7 bases from V and 8 from J; bases not matched to a gene: 12. The CDR3 extends over 16 amino acids. Per the germline V gene, CDR1 is MNHNS and CDR2 is SASEGT. Comment on this clonotype: The antigen is not known.

This clonotype originated in a human donor in good health, serving as a control. The sample comprised sorted CD4+, CD8+, or CD8+CD57+ T cells (not recorded which) from PBMCs. This chain links TRBV6-1 with TRBJ2-1; 12 nucleotides line up with TRBD2. For the CDR3, the DNA is TGTGCCAGCAATCGGGCCACGCTAGCGGGAGGGGATGAGCAGTTCTTC. Translation gives CASNRATLAGGDEQFF.